These 20 T cell receptor beta chains share one sample of origin, sequenced in a study of Ad26.COV2.S vaccination and SARS-CoV-2 variants. Treatment reported: 15 to 20 received Ad26.COV2.S at low or high dose, single or two shots; 5 received placebo; per-sample allocation not given. Collection of the samples took place on day 63 after the first injection of vaccine or placebo. TCRdb's table, derived via immunoSEQ multiplex PCR, lists solely in-frame clones and lacks some. This table holds around 300,000 clones, roughly 88% found once. The specimen was peripheral blood, collected in a trial of Ad26.COV2.S vaccine versus placebo. The receptors here all came from a person between 18 and 59 years old who received the Ad26.COV2.S COVID-19 vaccine or a placebo.

CDR3 DNA sequence: TGTGCCAGCAGTGAAGGTGGGCGCGCTTTCTTT. Translation gives CASSEGGRAFF. This chain connects TRBV2 to TRBJ1-1, with D unresolved. Trimming removed 1 base from V and 11 bases from J, with 8 bases in between. This CDR3 is built from 11 residues. Germline lookup yields CDR1 SNHLY and CDR2 FYNNEI.

This clone was observed a single time. The rearrangement links TRBV2 to TRBJ2-1, with 7 bases that match TRBD1. Germline CDR1 and CDR2: SNHLY and FYNNEI. Trimming removed 7 bases from V and 8 bases from J; junction bases left unmatched: 8. CDR3 length: 13 amino acids. The CDR3 loop is CASIDREEYEQFF. The CDR3 DNA follows: TGTGCCAGCATCGACAGGGAAGAGTATGAGCAGTTCTTC.

The V call is TRBV27, the J call TRBJ1-1; a possible D gene is TRBD1 (6 bases). The germline V and J ends were trimmed by 5 bases and 0 bases, with 16 bases remaining between them. This CDR3 has 16 amino acids. CDR1 is MNHEY and CDR2 is SMNVEV in the germline V gene (reference sequence). The CDR3 spells CASSKGGGTMNTEAFF. The CDR3 DNA reads TGTGCCAGCAGTAAGGGGGGTGGGACTATGAACACTGAAGCTTTCTTT.

The chain is built from TRBV5-4 and TRBJ2-7; D remains ambiguous. The CDR3 runs to 12 residues. Trimming removed 4 bases at V and 4 bases at J, with 9 bases between. Germline CDR1 is SGHNT and CDR2 is YYREEE (reference sequence). CDR3 amino acids: CASSRPKYEQYF. The DNA of the CDR3 is TGTGCCAGCAGCCGTCCGAAGTACGAGCAGTACTTC.

This clone has only a few counts. The chain links TRBV4-3 to TRBJ2-7; no clear D gene. The germline V and J ends were trimmed by 1 base and 2 bases, with 9 bases remaining between them. There are 14 residues in the CDR3. Looked up from germline, CDR1 is LGHNA and CDR2 is YSLEER. The CDR3, as DNA: TGCGCCAGCAGCCAAGCCACTGGAGCCTACGAGCAGTACTTC. The encoded protein is CASSQATGAYEQYF.

This rearrangement joins TRBV20-1 to TRBJ1-2, with D uncertain. This CDR3 comprises 11 residues. The V gene's germline CDR1 is DFQATT and CDR2 SNEGSKA (reference sequence). Between the trimmed V and J ends, which lost 7 bases and 8 bases, there was a span of 14 bases. CDR3 amino acids: CSVSGSKGYTF. The CDR3 coding sequence is TGCAGTGTTTCGGGAAGTAAGGGCTACACCTTC.

The chain employs TRBV30 and TRBJ1-1; D gene ambiguous. Trimming pared 4 bases from V and 11 bases from J, leaving 20 bases between. Germline V gives CDR1 GTSNPN, CDR2 SVGIG (reference sequence). The CDR3 covers 13 residues. CDR3 nucleotides: TGTGCCTGGATCCCCATGACTCCCCTTCAGGCTTTCTTT. Translating it yields CAWIPMTPLQAFF.

The chain links TRBV4-2 to TRBJ1-1; the match to TRBD1 covers 10 bases. V lost 0 bases, J lost 7 bases, and 8 bases stayed unmatched. Germline loops: CDR1 LGHNA, CDR2 YNFKEQ. The CDR3 totals 16 residues. The CDR3 protein is CASSQDLLGQGVEAFF. CDR3 DNA sequence: TGTGCCAGCAGCCAAGATCTTCTAGGACAGGGGGTTGAAGCTTTCTTT.

The CDR3 region has the DNA TGTGCCAGCAGCTTATGGCCCGACGCTTTCTTT. Protein product: CASSLWPDAFF. The V gene is TRBV7-2, the J gene TRBJ1-1; no firm D call. Germline-derived CDR1 and CDR2 are SGHTA and FQGNSA. CDR3 size: 11 residues. V was pared by 2 bases and J by 11 bases, with 9 bases between.

The chain uses TRBV9 and TRBJ1-5; D is undetermined. Trimming stripped 0 bases from V and 3 bases from J, with 4 bases between. This CDR3 is 13 amino acids long. Germline CDR1 is SGDLS and CDR2 is YYNGEE. CDR3 in DNA: TGTGCCAGCAGCGTAGACTTCAATCAGCCCCAGCATTTT. It yields the protein CASSVDFNQPQHF. The full variable domain, its missing parts supplied by reference TRBV9 and TRBJ1-5, is DSGVTQTPKHLITATGQRVTLRCSPRSGDLSVYWYQQSLDQGLQFLIQYYNGEERAKGNILERFSAQQFPDLHSELNLSSLELGDSALYFCASSVDFNQPQHFGDGTRLSIL.

Worth noting for this clone: Other DNA sequences of this sample code for an identical CDR3. The rearrangement joins TRBV24-1 to TRBJ2-6; D is ambiguous. V was clipped by 1 base and J by 0 bases, with 6 bases between them. The CDR3 is made up of 16 amino acids. Germline values: CDR1 KGHDR, CDR2 SFDVKD. The DNA of the CDR3 is TGTGCCACCAGTGATTTTCGCCGCTCTGGGGCCAACGTCCTGACTTTC. Amino acids: CATSDFRRSGANVLTF.

The genes are TRBV2 and TRBJ1-2; 7 bases fit TRBD1. CDR3 length equals 18 residues. Germline CDR1 reads SNHLY; CDR2 reads FYNNEI. J gave up 5 bases and V 5 bases, and 20 bases lay outside the gene matches. The CDR3 region is CASSSRWPPGTEEYGYTF. The CDR3 DNA sequence: TGTGCCAGCAGTTCCCGATGGCCCCCCGGGACAGAGGAATATGGCTACACCTTC. The variable domain in full, with the rest retrieved from reference TRBV2 and TRBJ1-2, is EPEVTQTPSHQVTQMGQEVILRCVPISNHLYFYWYRQILGQKVEFLVSFYNNEISEKSEIFDDQFSVERPDGSNFTLKIRSTKLEDSAMYFCASSSRWPPGTEEYGYTFGSGTRLTVV.

The chain joins TRBV7-2 to TRBJ2-2; maybe TRBD1 (6 bases). The CDR3 covers 16 residues. The V end lost 7 bases, the J end lost 4 bases, and 19 bases lay between the germline ends. Germline-derived CDR1 and CDR2 are SGHTA and FQGNSA. The CDR3 nucleotides are TGTGCCAGCACCCCGGGTGGTTTGGGGGCCACCGGGGAGCTGTTTTTT. Protein: CASTPGGLGATGELFF.

To note about this clone: This sample also contains other DNA sequences that code for the same CDR3. The gene calls are TRBV7-2 and TRBJ2-5; possible D gene TRBD2, 6 bases. There are 14 residues in the CDR3. Trimming left V 0 bases short and J 5 bases short, with 10 bases between. Germline CDR1 SGHTA, CDR2 FQGNSA. CDR3 nucleotide sequence: TGTGCCAGCAGCTTAGCGGGGGGTGGGGAGACCCAGTACTTC. The encoded protein is CASSLAGGGETQYF.

The chain carries TRBV6-5 and TRBJ1-2; D remains ambiguous. V lost 4 bases and J 6 bases, leaving 9 bases between the germline ends. The CDR3 spans 12 residues. Germline CDR1 reads MNHEY; CDR2 reads SVGAGI. The CDR3 region is CASSSLRDGYTF. The DNA for the CDR3 is TGTGCCAGCAGTTCCCTGAGGGATGGCTACACCTTC.

This clone has only a few counts. The chain recombines TRBV7-2 with TRBJ1-6; D ambiguous. Trimming removed 5 bases from V and 0 bases from J, with 17 bases in between. The germline V gene encodes CDR1 SGHTA and CDR2 FQGNSA. The CDR3 has 18 residues. The CDR3 reads CASSPAYAYSSYNSPLHF. The CDR3 DNA sequence: TGTGCCAGCAGCCCTGCCTATGCCTATAGCTCCTATAATTCACCCCTCCACTTT.

CDR3: CASSREDTQYF. The CDR3 nucleotides are TGTGCCAGCAGCCGTGAAGATACGCAGTATTTT. This chain links TRBV3-1 (or the pseudogene TRBV3-2) with TRBJ2-3; no definite D call. With 4 bases removed from V and 5 bases from J, the gap between germline ends came to 4 bases. This CDR3 is 11 amino acids long. Germline loops: CDR1 LGHDT, CDR2 YNNKEL (reference sequence).

J is TRBJ1-2 and V is TRBV9; D might be TRBD1 (6 bases). The germline V gene encodes CDR1 SGDLS and CDR2 YYNGEE. The V end was cut by 6 bases, the J end by 2 bases, with 14 bases between. The CDR3 covers 14 residues. Here the CDR3 reads CASTSPGVNYGYTF. The CDR3 coding sequence is TGTGCCAGCACCAGTCCAGGGGTCAACTATGGCTACACCTTC.

This sequence joins TRBV10-2 and TRBJ2-3; 8 bases match TRBD1. V trimming: 6 bases; J trimming: 0 bases; junction bases outside the gene matches: 2. The CDR3 spans 14 residues. Germline assignment: CDR1 WSHSY and CDR2 SAAADI. The CDR3 DNA reads as TGCGCCAGCAGCTGGGACAGGAGCACAGATACGCAGTATTTT. Translation: CASSWDRSTDTQYF.

This clone has only one observation. V usage is TRBV12-3 or TRBV12-4 and J usage is TRBJ1-5; D gene uncertain. This CDR3 spans 12 amino acids. Trimming left V 1 base short and J 6 bases short, with 4 bases between. The CDR3, as DNA: TGTGCCAGCAGTTTAGACATTCAGCCCCAGCATTTT. It is translated as CASSLDIQPQHF.